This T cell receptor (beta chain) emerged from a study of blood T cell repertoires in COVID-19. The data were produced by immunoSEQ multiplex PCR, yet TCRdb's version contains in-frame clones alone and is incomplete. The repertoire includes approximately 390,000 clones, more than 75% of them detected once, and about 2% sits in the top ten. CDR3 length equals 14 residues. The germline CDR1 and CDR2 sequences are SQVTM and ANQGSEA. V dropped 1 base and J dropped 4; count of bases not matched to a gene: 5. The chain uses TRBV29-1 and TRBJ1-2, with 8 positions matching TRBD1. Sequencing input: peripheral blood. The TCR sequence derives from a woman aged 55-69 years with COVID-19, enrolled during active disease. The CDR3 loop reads CSVEVTGGSYGYTF. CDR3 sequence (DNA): TGCAGCGTTGAAGTAACAGGGGGGAGCTATGGCTACACCTTC.